Here is one T cell receptor (beta chain) with its context. Antigen: not known. The sample comes from a study of T cell repertoires in cytomegalovirus infection. In TCRdb, the reads were re-called with MiXCR into one record per CDR3 protein. The table records about 920,000 distinct CDR3 sequences, roughly 31% of them present only once. Material: cultured CD8+ T cells from PBMCs, obtained from culture after CMV antigen stimulation. The sequence came from a human donor in good health (CMV status not recorded). Some clones in this sample may be carry-over from other donors' samples.

CDR3 nucleotide sequence: TGTGCCAGCAGTTACCAAAAAGACTCCACTGAAGCTTTCTTT. Translation gives CASSYQKDSTEAFF. The V and J genes are TRBV6-2 or TRBV6-3 and TRBJ1-1; no clear D. Germline assignment: CDR1 MNHEY and CDR2 SVGEGT. The CDR3 sequence is 14 residues long. Between the trimmed V and J ends, which lost 2 bases and 4 bases, there was a span of 11 bases.